This TCR beta chain was retrieved from a study of control samples from healthy donors and cancer patients. Assay: immunoSEQ multiplex PCR; the TCRdb copy retains only in-frame clones and omits some. The sample has about 46,000 clones, 85% to 90% seen once; the top ten hold roughly 42%. The CDR3 has 14 residues. The germline CDR1 and CDR2 sequences are SGHKS and YYEKEE (reference sequence). V lost 2 bases to trimming and J lost 1 base, with 9 bases between them. The sequenced material came from PBMCs. This receptor was taken from a man aged 50-60 years with head and neck cancer. This rearrangement joins TRBV5-5 to TRBJ1-1, with D perhaps matching TRBD1 (6 bases). Here the CDR3 reads CASSLGTQNTEAFF. The DNA for the CDR3 is TGTGCCAGCAGCTTAGGGACACAGAACACTGAAGCTTTCTTT.